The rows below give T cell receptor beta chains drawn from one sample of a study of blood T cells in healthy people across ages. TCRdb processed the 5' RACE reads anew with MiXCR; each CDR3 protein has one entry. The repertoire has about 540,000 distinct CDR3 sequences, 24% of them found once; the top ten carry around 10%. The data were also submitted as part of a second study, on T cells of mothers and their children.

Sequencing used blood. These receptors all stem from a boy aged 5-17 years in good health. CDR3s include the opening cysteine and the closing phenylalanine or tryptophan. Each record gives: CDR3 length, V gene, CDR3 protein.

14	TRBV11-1	CASSLSGGTYEQYF
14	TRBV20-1	CSARLLAGEGEQYF
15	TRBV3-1	CVSSQGSRGVQPQHF
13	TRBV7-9	CASRGSAHNEQFF
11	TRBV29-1	CSVEEGTEAFF
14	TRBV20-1	CSAREQASSYEQYF
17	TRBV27	CASSLYGRGEFSSPLHF
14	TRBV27	CASSPLAVGDTQYF
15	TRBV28	CASSFRQGYTGELFF
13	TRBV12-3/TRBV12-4	CASVDRDNQPQHF
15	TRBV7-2	CASSLFLSSYNEQFF
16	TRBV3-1	CASSFSIRGSSYEQYF
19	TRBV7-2	CASSLAGGPTSGRPGELFF
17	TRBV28	CASTTQRMGTSGYEQYF
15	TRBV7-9	CASSKGLAEYNEQFF
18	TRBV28	CASSQTPGQALSRYEQYF
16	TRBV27	CASSPSSDRNQETQYF
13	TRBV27	CASRFASFYEQYF
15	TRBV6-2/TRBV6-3	CASSYGTAGADTQYF
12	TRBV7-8	CASSFATGELFF
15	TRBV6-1	CASSARTSGTAEQFF
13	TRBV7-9	CASSSDSPHEQFF
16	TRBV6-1	CASSVIAGESYNEQFF
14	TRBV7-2	CASSLAGRRETQYF
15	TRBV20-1	CSARVGTQDYNEQFF
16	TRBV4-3	CASSQDDTASSYEQYF
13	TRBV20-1	CSAPTGTAYEQYF
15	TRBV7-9	CASSPPGQVNTEAFF
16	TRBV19	CASSIDWGTGAETQYF
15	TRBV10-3	CAISESGDNPYEQYF
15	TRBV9	CASSVGDAPTYEQYF
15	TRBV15	CATSRKAGVNNEQFF
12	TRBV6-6	CASRQGNQPQHF
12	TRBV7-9	CASSRPTSEQYF
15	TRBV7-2	CASSLVLLTNYGYTF
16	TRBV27	CASSLYQEVGGQPQHF
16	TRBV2	CASRITTGYPSDTQYF
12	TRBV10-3	CAISGSATEQYF
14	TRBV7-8	CASSLDYTHDTQYF
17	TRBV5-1	CASSLVPAGANKNIQYF
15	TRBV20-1	CSGTSGSRRRNEQFF
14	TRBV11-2	CASSRKRTDDEQFF
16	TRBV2	CASRGTVQVAKNIQYF
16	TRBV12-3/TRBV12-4	CASSPPVAGEEDTQYF
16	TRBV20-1	CSARELPPGQGFGYTF
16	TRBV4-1	CASSQERQGSYNEQFF
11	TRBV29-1	CSVRSSYEQYF
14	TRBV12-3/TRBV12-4	CASSRAGLQETQYF
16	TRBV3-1	CASSQDLTRNPYEQYF